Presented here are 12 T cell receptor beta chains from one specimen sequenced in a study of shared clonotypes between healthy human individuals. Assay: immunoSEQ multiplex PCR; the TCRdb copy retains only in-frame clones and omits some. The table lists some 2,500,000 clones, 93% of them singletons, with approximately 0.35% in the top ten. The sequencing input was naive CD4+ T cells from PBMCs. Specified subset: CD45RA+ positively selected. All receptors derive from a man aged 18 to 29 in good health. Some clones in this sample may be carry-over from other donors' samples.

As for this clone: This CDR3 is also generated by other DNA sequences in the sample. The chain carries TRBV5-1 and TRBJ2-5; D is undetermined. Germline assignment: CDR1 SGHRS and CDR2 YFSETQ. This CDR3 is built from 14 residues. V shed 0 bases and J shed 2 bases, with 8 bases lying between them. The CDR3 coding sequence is TGCGCCAGCAGCTTGGAGGCCAGTCAAGAGACCCAGTACTTC. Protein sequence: CASSLEASQETQYF.

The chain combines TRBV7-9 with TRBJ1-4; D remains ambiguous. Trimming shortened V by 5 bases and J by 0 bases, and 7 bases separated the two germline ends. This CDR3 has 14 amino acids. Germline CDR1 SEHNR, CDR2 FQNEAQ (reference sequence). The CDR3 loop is CASSRQTTNEKLFF. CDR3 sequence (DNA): TGTGCCAGCAGCCGGCAAACAACTAATGAAAAACTGTTTTTT.

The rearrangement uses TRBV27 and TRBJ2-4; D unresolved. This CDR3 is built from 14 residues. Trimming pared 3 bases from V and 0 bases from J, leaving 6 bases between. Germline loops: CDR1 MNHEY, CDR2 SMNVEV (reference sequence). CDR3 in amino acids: CASSFTVAKNIQYF. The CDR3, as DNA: TGTGCCAGCAGTTTTACAGTAGCCAAAAACATTCAGTACTTC.

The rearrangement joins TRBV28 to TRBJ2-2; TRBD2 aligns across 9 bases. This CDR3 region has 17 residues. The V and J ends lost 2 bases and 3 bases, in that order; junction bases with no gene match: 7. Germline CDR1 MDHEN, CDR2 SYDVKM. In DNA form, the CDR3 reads TGTGCCAGCAGTTTAAGTCTCGGCGGGAGGGACACCGGGGAGCTGTTTTTT. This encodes CASSLSLGGRDTGELFF.

CDR3 loop: CASSLAQGRQNTEAFF. CDR3 nucleotide sequence: TGTGCCAGCAGCTTAGCGCAAGGAAGGCAGAACACTGAAGCTTTCTTT. The chain uses TRBV7-9 and TRBJ1-1; D is ambiguous. Between the trimmed V and J ends, which lost 0 bases and 1 base, there was a span of 12 bases. The germline V gene encodes CDR1 SEHNR and CDR2 FQNEAQ (reference sequence). This CDR3 is 16 amino acids long.

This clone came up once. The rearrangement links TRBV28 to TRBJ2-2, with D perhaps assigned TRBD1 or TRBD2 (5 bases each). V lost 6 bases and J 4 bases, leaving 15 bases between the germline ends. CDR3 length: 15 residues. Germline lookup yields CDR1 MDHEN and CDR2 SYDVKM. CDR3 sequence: CASSFLLGVTGELFF. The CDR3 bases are TGTGCCAGCAGCTTTTTATTGGGGGTCACCGGGGAGCTGTTTTTT.

In DNA form, the CDR3 reads TGTGCCAGCACTAAAACATTGGGGGCCACATCGTGTACGCAGTATTTT. This translates into CASTKTLGATSCTQYF. The genes are TRBV27 and TRBJ2-3, with D possibly being TRBD1 (6 bases). From germline, CDR1 is MNHEY and CDR2 SMNVEV (reference sequence). Between the trimmed V and J ends, which lost 7 bases and 8 bases, there was a span of 25 bases. This CDR3 is 16 amino acids long.

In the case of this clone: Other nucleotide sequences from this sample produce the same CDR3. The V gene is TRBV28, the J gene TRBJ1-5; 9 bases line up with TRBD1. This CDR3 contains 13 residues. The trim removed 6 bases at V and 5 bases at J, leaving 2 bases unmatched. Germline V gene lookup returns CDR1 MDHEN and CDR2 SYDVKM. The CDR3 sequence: CASSRDRDQPQHF. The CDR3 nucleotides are TGTGCCAGCAGCAGGGACAGGGATCAGCCCCAGCATTTT.

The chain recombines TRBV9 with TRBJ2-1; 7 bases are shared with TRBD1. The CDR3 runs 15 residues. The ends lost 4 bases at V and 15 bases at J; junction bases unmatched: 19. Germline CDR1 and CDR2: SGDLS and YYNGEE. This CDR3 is CASSPMGETQGRWFF. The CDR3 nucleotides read TGTGCCAGCAGCCCAATGGGGGAGACACAGGGGAGATGGTTCTTC.

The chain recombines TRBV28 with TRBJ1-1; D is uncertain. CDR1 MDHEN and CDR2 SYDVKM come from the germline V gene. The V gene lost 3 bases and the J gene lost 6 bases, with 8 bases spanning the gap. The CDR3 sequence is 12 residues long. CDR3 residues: CASSFDVAEAFF. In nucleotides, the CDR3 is TGTGCCAGCAGTTTTGATGTCGCTGAAGCTTTCTTT.

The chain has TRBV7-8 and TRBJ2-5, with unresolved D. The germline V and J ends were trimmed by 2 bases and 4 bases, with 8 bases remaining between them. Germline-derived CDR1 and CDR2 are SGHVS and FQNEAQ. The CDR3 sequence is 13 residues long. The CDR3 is CASSLRIRETQYF. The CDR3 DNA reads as TGTGCCAGCAGCTTAAGGATCCGAGAGACCCAGTACTTC.

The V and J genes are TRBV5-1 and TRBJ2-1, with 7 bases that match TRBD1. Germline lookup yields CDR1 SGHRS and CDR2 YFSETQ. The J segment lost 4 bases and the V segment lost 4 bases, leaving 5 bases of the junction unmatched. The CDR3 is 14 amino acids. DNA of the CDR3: TGCGCCAGCAGCAGGGAACAGGGGTACAATGAGCAGTTCTTC. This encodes CASSREQGYNEQFF.